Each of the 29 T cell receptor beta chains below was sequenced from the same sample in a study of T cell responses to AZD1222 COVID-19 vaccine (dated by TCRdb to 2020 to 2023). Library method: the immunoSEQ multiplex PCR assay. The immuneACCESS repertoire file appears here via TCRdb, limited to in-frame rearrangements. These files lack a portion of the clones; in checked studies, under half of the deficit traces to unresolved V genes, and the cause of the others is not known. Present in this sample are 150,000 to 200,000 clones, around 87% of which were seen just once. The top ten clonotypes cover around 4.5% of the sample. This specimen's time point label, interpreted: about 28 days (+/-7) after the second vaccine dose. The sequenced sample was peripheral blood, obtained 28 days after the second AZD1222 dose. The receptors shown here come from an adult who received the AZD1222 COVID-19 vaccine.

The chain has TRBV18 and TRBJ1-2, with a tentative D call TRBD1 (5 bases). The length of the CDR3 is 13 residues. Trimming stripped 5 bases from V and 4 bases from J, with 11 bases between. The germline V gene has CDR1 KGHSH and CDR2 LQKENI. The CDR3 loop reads CASSFRGFYGYTF. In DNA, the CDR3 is TGTGCCAGCTCATTTCGGGGGTTCTATGGCTACACCTTC.

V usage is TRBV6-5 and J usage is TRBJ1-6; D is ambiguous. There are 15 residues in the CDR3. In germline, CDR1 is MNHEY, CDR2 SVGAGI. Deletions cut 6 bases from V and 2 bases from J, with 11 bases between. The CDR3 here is CASRPHGAYNSPLHF. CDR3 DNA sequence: TGTGCCAGCAGGCCCCATGGGGCCTATAATTCACCCCTCCACTTT.

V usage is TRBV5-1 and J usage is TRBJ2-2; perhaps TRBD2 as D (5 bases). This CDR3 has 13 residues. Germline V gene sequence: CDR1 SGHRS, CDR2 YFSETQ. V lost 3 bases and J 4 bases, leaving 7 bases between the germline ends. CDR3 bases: TGCGCCAGCAGCTCTGGGAGCACCGGGGAGCTGTTTTTT. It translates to CASSSGSTGELFF.

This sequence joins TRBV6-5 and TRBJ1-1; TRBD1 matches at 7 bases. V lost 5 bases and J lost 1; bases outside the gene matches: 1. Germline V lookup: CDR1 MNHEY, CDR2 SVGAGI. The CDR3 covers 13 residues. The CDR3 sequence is CASSRGQNTEAFF. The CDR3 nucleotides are TGTGCCAGCAGTAGGGGGCAGAACACTGAAGCTTTCTTT.

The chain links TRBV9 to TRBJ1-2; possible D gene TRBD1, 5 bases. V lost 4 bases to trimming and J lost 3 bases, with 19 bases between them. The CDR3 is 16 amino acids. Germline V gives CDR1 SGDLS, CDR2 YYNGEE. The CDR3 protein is CASSPTPATVDYGYTF. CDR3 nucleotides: TGTGCCAGCAGCCCGACCCCAGCGACAGTCGACTATGGCTACACCTTC.

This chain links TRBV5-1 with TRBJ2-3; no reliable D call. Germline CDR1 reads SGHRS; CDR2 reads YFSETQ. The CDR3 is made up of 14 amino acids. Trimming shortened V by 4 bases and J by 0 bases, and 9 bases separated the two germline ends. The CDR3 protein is CASSPPDSTDTQYF. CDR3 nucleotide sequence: TGCGCCAGCAGCCCTCCGGACAGCACAGATACGCAGTATTTT.

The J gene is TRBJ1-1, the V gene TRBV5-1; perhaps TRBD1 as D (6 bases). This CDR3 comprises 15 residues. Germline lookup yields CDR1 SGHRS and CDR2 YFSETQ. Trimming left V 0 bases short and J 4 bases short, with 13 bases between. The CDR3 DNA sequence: TGCGCCAGCAGCTTGGGCCCAGGGGCCTTCACTGAAGCTTTCTTT. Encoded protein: CASSLGPGAFTEAFF. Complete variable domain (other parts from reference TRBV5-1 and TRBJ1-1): KAGVTQTPRYLIKTRGQQVTLSCSPISGHRSVSWYQQTPGQGLQFLFEYFSETQRNKGNFPGRFSGRQFSNSRSEMNVSTLELGDSALYLCASSLGPGAFTEAFFGQGTRLTVV.

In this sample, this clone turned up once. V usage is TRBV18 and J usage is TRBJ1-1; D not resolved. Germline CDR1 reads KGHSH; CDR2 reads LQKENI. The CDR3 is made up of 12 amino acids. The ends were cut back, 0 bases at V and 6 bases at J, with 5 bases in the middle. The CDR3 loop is CASSPPSAEAFF. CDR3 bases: TGTGCCAGCTCACCACCGAGCGCTGAAGCTTTCTTT.

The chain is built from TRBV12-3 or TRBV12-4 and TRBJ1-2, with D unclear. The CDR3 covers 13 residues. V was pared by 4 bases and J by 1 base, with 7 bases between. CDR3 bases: TGTGCCAGCAGTTATTCAGATAACTATGGCTACACCTTC. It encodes CASSYSDNYGYTF.

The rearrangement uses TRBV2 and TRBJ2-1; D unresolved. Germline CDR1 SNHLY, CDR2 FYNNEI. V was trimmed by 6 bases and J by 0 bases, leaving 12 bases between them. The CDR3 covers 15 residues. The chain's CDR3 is CASRKGRNSYNEQFF. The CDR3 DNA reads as TGTGCCAGCAGAAAAGGACGAAACTCCTACAATGAGCAGTTCTTC.

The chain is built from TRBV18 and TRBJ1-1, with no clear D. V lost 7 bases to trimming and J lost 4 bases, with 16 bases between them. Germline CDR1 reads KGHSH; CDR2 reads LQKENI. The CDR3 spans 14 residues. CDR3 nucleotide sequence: TGTGCCAGCTTTGGGCAGGTGGGAGTCACTGAAGCTTTCTTT. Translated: CASFGQVGVTEAFF.

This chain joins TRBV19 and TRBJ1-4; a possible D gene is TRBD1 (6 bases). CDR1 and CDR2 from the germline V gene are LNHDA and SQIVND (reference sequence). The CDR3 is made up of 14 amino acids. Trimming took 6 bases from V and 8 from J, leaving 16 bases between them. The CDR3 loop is CASSLDSHYEKLFF. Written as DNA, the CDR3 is TGTGCCAGTAGCCTGGACAGCCATTACGAAAAACTGTTTTTT.

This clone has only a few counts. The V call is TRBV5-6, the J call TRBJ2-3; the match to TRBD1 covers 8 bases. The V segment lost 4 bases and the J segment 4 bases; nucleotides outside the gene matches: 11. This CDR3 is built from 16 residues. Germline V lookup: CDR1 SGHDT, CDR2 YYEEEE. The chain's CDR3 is CASSPWTGTMADTQYF. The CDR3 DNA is TGTGCCAGCAGCCCGTGGACAGGGACCATGGCAGATACGCAGTATTTT.

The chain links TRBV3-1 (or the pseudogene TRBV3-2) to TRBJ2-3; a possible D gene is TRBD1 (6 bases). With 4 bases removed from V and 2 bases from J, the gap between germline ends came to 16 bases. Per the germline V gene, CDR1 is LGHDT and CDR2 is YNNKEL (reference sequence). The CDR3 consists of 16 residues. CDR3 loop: CASSPRAGAITDTQYF. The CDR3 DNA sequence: TGTGCCAGCAGCCCACGTGCAGGGGCCATCACAGATACGCAGTATTTT.

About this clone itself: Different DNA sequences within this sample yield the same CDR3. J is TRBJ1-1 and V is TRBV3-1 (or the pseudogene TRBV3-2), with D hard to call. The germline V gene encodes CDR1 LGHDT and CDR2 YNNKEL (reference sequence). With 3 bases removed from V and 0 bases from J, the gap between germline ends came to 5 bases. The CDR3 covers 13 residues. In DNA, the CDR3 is TGTGCCAGCAGCCAGGGGATGAACACTGAAGCTTTCTTT. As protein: CASSQGMNTEAFF.

The CDR3 nucleotides read TGTGCCAGCAGCTTGGTCCGGGACAGGGCACCCTCTGGAGGCTACACCTTC. This gives the protein CASSLVRDRAPSGGYTF. The J gene is TRBJ1-2, the V gene TRBV7-9; TRBD1 matches at 9 bases. With V trimmed by 3 bases and J by 8 bases, 16 bases remained unmatched. Germline CDR1 and CDR2: SEHNR and FQNEAQ (reference sequence). The CDR3 loop spans 17 amino acids.

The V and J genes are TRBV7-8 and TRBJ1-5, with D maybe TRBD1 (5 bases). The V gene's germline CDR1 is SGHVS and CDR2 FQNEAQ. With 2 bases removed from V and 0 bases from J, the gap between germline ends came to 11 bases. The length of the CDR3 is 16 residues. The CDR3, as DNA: TGTGCCAGCAGCTTATGGGCAGGGAGTAGCAATCAGCCCCAGCATTTT. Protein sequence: CASSLWAGSSNQPQHF.

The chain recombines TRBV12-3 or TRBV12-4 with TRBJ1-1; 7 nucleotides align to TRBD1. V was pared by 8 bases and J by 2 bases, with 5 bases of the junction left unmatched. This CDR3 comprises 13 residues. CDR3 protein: CASGRDRNTEAFF. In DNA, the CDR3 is TGTGCCAGCGGCCGGGACAGAAACACTGAAGCTTTCTTT.

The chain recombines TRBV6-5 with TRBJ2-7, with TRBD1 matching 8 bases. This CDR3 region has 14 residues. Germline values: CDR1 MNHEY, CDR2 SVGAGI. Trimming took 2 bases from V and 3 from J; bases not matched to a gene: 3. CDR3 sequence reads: CASSYNGQGYEQYF. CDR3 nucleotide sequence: TGTGCCAGCAGTTACAACGGACAGGGCTACGAGCAGTACTTC.

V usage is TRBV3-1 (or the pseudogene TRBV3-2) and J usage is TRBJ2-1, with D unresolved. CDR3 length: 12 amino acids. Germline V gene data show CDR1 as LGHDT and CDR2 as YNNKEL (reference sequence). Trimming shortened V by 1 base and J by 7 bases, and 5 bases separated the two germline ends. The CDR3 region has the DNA TGTGCCAGCAGCCAAGTCACAAATGAGCAGTTCTTC. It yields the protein CASSQVTNEQFF.

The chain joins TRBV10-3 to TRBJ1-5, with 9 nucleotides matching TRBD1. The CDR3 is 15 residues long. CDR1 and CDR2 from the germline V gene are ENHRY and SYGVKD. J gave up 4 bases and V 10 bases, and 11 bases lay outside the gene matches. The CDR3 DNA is TGTGCCACCCGGCCCTCGACAGGGGGAAATCAGCCCCAGCATTTT. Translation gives CATRPSTGGNQPQHF.

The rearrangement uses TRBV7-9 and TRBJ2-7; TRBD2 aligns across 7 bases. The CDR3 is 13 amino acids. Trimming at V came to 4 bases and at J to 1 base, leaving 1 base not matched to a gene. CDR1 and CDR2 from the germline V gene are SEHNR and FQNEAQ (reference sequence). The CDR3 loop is CASSWTRSYEQYF. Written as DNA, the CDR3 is TGTGCCAGCAGCTGGACTAGGTCCTACGAGCAGTACTTC.

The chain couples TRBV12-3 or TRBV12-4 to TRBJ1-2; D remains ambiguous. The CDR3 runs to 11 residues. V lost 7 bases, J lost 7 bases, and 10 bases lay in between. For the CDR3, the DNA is TGTGCCAGCACCGAAGGGTCTGGCTACACCTTC. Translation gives CASTEGSGYTF.

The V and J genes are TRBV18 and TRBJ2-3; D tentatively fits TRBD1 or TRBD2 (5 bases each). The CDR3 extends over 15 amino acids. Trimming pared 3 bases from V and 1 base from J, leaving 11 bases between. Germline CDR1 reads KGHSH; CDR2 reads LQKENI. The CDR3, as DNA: TGTGCCAGCTCACCCCCCCAGGGACGCACAGATACGCAGTATTTT. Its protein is CASSPPQGRTDTQYF. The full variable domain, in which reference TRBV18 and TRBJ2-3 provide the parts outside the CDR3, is NAGVMQNPRHLVRRRGQEARLRCSPMKGHSHVYWYRQLPEEGLKFMVYLQKENIIDESGMPKERFSAEFPKEGPSILRIQQVVRGDSAAYFCASSPPQGRTDTQYFGPGTRLTVL.

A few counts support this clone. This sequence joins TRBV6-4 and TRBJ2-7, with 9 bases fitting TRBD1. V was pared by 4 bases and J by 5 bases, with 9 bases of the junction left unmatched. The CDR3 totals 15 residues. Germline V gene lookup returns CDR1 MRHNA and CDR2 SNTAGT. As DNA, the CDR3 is TGTGCCAGCAGTGCCGAGGGGACAGGGCGGAACGAGCAGTACTTC. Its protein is CASSAEGTGRNEQYF.

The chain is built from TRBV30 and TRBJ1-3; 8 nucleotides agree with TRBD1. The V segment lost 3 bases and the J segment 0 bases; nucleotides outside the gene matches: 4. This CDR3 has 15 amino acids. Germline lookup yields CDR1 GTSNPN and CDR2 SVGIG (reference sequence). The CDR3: CAWSQGQDSGNTIYF. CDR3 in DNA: TGTGCCTGGAGCCAGGGACAGGACTCTGGAAACACCATATATTTT.

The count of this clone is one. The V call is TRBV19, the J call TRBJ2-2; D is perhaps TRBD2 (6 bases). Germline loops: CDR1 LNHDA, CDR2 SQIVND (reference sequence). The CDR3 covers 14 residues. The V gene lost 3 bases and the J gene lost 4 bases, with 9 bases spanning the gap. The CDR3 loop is CASSMAGLTGELFF. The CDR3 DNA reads TGTGCCAGTAGTATGGCGGGGCTCACCGGGGAGCTGTTTTTT.

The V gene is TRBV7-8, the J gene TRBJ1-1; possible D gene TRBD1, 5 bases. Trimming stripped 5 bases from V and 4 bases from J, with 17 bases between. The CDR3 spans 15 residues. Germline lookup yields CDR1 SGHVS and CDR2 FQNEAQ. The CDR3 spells CASSTPRGEITEAFF. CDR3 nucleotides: TGTGCCAGCAGCACCCCGAGAGGGGAAATCACTGAAGCTTTCTTT.

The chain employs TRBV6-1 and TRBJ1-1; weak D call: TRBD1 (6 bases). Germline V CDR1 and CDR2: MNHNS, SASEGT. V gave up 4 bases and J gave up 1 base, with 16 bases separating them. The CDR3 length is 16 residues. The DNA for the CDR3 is TGTGCCAGCAGTGCGCAGGGGTGGGGGGCGAACACTGAAGCTTTCTTT. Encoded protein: CASSAQGWGANTEAFF.